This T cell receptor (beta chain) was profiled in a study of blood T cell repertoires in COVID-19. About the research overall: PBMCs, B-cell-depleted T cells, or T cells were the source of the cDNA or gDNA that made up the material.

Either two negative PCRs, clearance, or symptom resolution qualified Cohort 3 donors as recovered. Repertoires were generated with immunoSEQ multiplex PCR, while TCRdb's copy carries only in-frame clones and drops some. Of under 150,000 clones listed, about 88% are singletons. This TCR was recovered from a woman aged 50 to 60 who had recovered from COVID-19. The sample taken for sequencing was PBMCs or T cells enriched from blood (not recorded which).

The CDR3 is CASSDTGRDTQYF. The CDR3 nucleotides read TGTGCCAGCAGTGACACAGGGAGAGATACGCAGTATTTT. This chain uses TRBV6-4 with TRBJ2-3; D might be TRBD1 (6 bases). The CDR3 covers 13 residues. The germline V gene has CDR1 MRHNA and CDR2 SNTAGT. Trimming removed 2 bases at V and 5 bases at J, with 8 bases between.